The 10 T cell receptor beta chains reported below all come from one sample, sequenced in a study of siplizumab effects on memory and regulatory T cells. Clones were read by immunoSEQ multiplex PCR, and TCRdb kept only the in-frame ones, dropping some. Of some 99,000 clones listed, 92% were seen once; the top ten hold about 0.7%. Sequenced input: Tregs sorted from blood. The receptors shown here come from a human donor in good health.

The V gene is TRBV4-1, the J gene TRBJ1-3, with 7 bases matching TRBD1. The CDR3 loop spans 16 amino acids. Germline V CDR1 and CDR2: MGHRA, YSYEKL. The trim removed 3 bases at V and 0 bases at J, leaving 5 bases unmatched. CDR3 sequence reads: CASSQDRSVSGNTIYF. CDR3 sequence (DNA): TGCGCCAGCAGCCAGGACAGGTCCGTCTCTGGAAACACCATATATTTT.

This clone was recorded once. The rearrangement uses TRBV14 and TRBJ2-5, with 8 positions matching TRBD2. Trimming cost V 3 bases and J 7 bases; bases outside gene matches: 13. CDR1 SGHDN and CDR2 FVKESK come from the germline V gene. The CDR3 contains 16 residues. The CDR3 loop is CASSQAGSGGLGTQYF. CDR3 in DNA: TGTGCCAGCAGCCAGGCGGGAAGCGGGGGCTTGGGGACCCAGTACTTC.

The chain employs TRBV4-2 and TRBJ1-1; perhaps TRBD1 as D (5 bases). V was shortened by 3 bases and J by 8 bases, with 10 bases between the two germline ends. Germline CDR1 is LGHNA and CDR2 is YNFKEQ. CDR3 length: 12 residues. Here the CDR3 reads CASSQGVAEAFF. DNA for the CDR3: TGTGCCAGCAGCCAGGGGGTAGCGGAAGCTTTCTTT.

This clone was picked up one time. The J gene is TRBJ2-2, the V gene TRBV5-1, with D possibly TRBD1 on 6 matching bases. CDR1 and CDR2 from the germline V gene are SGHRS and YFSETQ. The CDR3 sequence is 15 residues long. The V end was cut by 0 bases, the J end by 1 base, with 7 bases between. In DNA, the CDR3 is TGCGCCAGCAGCTTGGGGACAGAGAACACCGGGGAGCTGTTTTTT. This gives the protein CASSLGTENTGELFF.

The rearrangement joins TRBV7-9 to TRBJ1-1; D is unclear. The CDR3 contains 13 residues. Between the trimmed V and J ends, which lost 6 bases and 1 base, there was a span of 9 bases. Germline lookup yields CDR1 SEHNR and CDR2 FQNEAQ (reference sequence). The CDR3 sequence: CASRPVPNTEAFF. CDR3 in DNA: TGTGCCAGCAGACCGGTCCCGAACACTGAAGCTTTCTTT.

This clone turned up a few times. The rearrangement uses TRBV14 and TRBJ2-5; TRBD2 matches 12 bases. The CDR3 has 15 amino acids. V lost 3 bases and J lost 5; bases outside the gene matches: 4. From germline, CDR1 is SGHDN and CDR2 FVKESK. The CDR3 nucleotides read TGTGCCAGCAGCCAGGGGACTAGCGGGTTGGAGACCCAGTACTTC. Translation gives CASSQGTSGLETQYF. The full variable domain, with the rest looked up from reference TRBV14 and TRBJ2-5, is EAGVTQFPSHSVIEKGQTVTLRCDPISGHDNLYWYRRVMGKEIKFLLHFVKESKQDESGMPNNRFLAERTGGTYSTLKVQPAELEDSGVYFCASSQGTSGLETQYFGPGTRLLVL.

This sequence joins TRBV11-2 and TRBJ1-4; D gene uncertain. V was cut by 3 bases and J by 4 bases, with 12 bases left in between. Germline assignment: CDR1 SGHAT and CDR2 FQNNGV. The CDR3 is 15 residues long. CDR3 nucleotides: TGTGCCAGCAGCTTTTCTTCCGGGCTTAATGAAAAACTGTTTTTT. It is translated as CASSFSSGLNEKLFF.

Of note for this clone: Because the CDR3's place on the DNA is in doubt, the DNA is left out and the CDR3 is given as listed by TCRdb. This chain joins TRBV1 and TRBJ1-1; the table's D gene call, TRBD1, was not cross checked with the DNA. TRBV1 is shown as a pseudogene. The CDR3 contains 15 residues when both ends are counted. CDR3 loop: CTSSQVGTGSILAFF.

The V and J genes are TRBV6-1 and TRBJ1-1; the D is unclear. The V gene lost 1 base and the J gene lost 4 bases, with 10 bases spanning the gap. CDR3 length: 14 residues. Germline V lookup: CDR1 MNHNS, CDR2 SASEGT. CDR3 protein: CASSEVYSFTEAFF. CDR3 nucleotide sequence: TGTGCCAGCAGTGAAGTATACAGCTTCACTGAAGCTTTCTTT.

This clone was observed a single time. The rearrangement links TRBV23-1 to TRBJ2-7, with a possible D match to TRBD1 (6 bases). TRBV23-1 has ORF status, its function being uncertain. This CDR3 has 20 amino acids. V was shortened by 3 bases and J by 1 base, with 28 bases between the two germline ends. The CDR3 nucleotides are TGCGCCAGCAGTCATTATCCCAGGGGAATAGGGCGGGTCAAATCCTACGAGCAGTACTTC. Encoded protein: CASSHYPRGIGRVKSYEQYF.